These T cell receptor beta chains were read from a single sample in a study of blood T cell repertoires in COVID-19. Measured with immunoSEQ multiplex PCR; TCRdb has only the in-frame clones, and not every one. The table lists roughly 130,000 clones, more than 70% of them singletons. Sequencing was performed on peripheral blood. These receptors were taken from a man between 65 and 85 years old with acute or convalescent COVID-19. Both conserved end residues are part of each CDR3. Fields, in order: clone size, J gene, D gene, V gene, CDR3 DNA, CDR3 protein. A D gene is named only where the DNA matches it firmly. Clone size appears in some rows only: once, few, many, or a class for an expanded clone.

- | TRBJ2-3 | TRBD2 | TRBV5-6 | TGTGCCAGCAGCTTGGGGGGGGCGGGGGGTACATCAGATACGCAGTATTTT | CASSLGGAGGTSDTQYF
- | TRBJ2-7 | TRBD1 | TRBV5-1 | TGCGCCAGCAGTAACAACAGGGGCTCCTCCTACGAGCAGTACTTC | CASSNNRGSSYEQYF
- | TRBJ1-2 | TRBD1 | TRBV6-6 | TGTGCCAGCAGTTACTCGCGGGACAGCCTCTACACCTTC | CASSYSRDSLYTF
- | TRBJ2-3 | TRBD2 | TRBV5-1 | TGCGCCAGCAGCTTCGGGCGGGGGGGCGGCACAGATACGCAGTATTTT | CASSFGRGGGTDTQYF
- | TRBJ2-1 | - | TRBV24-1 | TGTGCCACCAGCGCAGGGGATAAGCAGTTCTTC | CATSAGDKQFF
- | TRBJ1-2 | - | TRBV7-2 | TGTGCCAGCAGTCAACAGGGTCTTGGCTATGGCTACACCTTC | CASSQQGLGYGYTF
few | TRBJ2-7 | TRBD1 | TRBV5-1 | TGCGCCAGCAGCCCCGGGACAGGGGGTTACGAGCAGTACTTC | CASSPGTGGYEQYF
- | TRBJ1-3 | - | TRBV3-1/TRBV3-2 | TGTGCCAGCAGCTTAGCTGGAAACACCATATATTTT | CASSLAGNTIYF
- | TRBJ1-4 | TRBD1 | TRBV10-3 | TGTGCCATCAGTGATATGAATGCTGTTGGGGGACAGGGGGCTGACGCCCATGAAAAACTGTTTTTT | CAISDMNAVGGQGADAHEKLFF
- | TRBJ1-2 | - | TRBV10-3 | TGTGCCATCAGTGGGGGAGAGGGGGCTAACTATGGCTACACCTTC | CAISGGEGANYGYTF
- | TRBJ1-1 | TRBD1 | TRBV4-1 | TGCGCCAGTCGGACAGGTATGAACACTGAAGCTTTCTTT | CASRTGMNTEAFF
- | TRBJ2-3 | - | TRBV19 | TGTGCCAGTAGTATGGACTGGGATGCGGATACGCAGTATTTT | CASSMDWDADTQYF
- | TRBJ1-4 | - | TRBV2 | TGTGCCAGCAGTGAACTCCAGGGGTGGGAAAAACTGTTTTTT | CASSELQGWEKLFF
- | TRBJ1-1 | TRBD1 | TRBV18 | TGTGCCAGCTCACTGGGACGACAGGGGTCGAACACTGAAGCTTTCTTT | CASSLGRQGSNTEAFF
- | TRBJ2-1 | - | TRBV4-1 | TGCGCCAGCAGCCAAGATGTGGGGGGAACCTTCTTC | CASSQDVGGTFF
few | TRBJ1-4 | - | TRBV20-1 | TGCAGTGCCGGTCCAGGCGAAAAACTGTTTTTT | CSAGPGEKLFF
- | TRBJ2-7 | TRBD1 | TRBV10-1 | TGCGCCAGCAGTGAAACAGGGGAGACCTACGAGCAGTACTTC | CASSETGETYEQYF